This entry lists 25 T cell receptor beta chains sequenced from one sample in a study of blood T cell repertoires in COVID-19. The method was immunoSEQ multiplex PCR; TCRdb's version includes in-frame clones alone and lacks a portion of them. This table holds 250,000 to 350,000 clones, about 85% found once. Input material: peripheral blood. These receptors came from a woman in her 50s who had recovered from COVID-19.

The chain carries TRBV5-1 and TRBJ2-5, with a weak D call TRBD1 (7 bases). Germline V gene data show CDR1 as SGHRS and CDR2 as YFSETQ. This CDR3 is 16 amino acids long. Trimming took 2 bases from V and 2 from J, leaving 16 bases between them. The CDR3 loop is CASSFAGGINQETQYF. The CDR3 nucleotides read TGCGCCAGCAGCTTTGCAGGGGGGATAAATCAAGAGACCCAGTACTTC.

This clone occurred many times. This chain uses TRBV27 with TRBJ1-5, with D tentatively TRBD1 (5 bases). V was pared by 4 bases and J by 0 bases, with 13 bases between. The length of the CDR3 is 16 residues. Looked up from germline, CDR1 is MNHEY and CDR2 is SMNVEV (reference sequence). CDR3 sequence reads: CASSSSPDISNQPQHF. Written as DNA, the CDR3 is TGTGCCAGCAGTTCTTCCCCGGACATTAGCAATCAGCCCCAGCATTTT.

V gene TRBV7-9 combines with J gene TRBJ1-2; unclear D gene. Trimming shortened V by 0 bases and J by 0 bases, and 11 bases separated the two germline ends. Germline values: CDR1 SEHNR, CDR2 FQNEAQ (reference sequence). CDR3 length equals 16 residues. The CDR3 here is CASSLAGVLANYGYTF. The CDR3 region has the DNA TGTGCCAGCAGCTTAGCAGGTGTCCTAGCTAACTATGGCTACACCTTC.

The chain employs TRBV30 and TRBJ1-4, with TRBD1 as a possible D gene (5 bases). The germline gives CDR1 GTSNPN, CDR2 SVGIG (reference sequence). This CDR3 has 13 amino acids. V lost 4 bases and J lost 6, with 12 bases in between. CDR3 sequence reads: CAWMGRGDEKLFF. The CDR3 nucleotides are TGTGCCTGGATGGGGAGGGGCGATGAAAAACTGTTTTTT.

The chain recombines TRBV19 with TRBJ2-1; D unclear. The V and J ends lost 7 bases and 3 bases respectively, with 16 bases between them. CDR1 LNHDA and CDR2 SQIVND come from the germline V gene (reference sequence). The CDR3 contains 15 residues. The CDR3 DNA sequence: TGTGCCAGTACCAGCCAAGAGACACTCTACAATGAGCAGTTCTTC. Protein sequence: CASTSQETLYNEQFF.

The DNA for the CDR3 is TGTGCCTGGAGTCATAATGAAAAACTGTTTTTT. Translated, it gives CAWSHNEKLFF. This chain links TRBV30 with TRBJ1-4; D unresolved. V was pared by 2 bases and J by 4 bases, with 2 bases between. Germline assignment: CDR1 GTSNPN and CDR2 SVGIG (reference sequence). The CDR3 loop spans 11 amino acids.

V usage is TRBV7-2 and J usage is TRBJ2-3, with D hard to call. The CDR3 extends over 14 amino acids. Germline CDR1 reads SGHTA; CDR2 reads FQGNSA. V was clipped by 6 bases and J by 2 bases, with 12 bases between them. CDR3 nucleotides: TGTGCCAGCAGTAACTTGAGGTCCACAGATACGCAGTATTTT. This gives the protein CASSNLRSTDTQYF.

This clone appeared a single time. CDR3 loop: CASIQRTEAFF. CDR3 in DNA: TGTGCCAGTATCCAGCGCACTGAAGCTTTCTTT. The V and J genes are TRBV19 and TRBJ1-1; no reliable D call. V lost 7 bases and J lost 4, with 7 bases in between. The CDR3 is 11 residues long. Germline CDR1 reads LNHDA; CDR2 reads SQIVND (reference sequence).

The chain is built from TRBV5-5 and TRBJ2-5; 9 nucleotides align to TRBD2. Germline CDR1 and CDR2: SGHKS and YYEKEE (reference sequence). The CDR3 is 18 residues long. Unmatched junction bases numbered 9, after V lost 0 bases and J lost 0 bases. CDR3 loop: CASSLEFLAGLYQETQYF. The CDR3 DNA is TGTGCCAGCAGCTTGGAATTTCTAGCGGGACTCTACCAAGAGACCCAGTACTTC.

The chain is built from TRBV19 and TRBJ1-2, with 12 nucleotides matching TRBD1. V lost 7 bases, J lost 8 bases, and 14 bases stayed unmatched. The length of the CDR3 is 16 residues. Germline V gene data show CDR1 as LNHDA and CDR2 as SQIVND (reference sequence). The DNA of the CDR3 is TGTGCCAGTACCAAATTGCCGGGACAGGGGGCGAAAGGCTACACCTTC. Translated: CASTKLPGQGAKGYTF.

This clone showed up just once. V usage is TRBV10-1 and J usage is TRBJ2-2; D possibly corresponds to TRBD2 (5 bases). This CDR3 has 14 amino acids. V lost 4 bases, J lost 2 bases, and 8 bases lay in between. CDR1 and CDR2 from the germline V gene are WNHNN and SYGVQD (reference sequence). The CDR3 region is CASSVGVNTGELFF. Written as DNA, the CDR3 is TGCGCCAGCAGTGTCGGGGTTAACACCGGGGAGCTGTTTTTT.

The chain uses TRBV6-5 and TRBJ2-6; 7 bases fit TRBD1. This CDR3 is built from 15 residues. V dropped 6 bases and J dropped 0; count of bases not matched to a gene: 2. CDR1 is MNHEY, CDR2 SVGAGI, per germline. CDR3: CASRPGGSGANVLTF. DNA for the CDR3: TGTGCCAGCAGACCAGGGGGCTCTGGGGCCAACGTCCTGACTTTC.

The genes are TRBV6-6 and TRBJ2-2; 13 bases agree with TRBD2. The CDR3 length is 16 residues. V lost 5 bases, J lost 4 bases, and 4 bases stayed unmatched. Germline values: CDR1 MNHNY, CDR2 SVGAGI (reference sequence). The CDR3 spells CASSGLAGVVTGELFF. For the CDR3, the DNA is TGTGCCAGCAGTGGACTAGCGGGAGTCGTCACCGGGGAGCTGTTTTTT.

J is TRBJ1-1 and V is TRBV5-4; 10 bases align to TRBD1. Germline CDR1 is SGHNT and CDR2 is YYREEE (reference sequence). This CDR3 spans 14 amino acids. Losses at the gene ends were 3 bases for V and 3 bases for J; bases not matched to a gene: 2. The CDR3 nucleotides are TGTGCCAGCAGCTGGGACAGGGGAGACACTGAAGCTTTCTTT. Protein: CASSWDRGDTEAFF. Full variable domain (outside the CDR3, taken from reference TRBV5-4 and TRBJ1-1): ETGVTQSPTHLIKTRGQQVTLRCSSQSGHNTVSWYQQALGQGPQFIFQYYREEENGRGNFPPRFSGLQFPNYSSELNVNALELDDSALYLCASSWDRGDTEAFFGQGTRLTVV.

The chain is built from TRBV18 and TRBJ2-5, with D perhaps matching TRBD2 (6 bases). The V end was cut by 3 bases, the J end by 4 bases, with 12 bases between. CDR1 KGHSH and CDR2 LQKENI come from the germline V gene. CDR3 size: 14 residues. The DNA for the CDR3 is TGTGCCAGCTCACCCTTGTCAGCGGGAGAGACCCAGTACTTC. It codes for CASSPLSAGETQYF.

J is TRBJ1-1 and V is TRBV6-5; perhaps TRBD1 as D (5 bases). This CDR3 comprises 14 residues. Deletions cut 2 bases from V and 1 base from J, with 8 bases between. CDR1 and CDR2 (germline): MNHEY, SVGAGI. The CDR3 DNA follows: TGTGCCAGCAGTTACCCGACAGCGAACACTGAAGCTTTCTTT. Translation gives CASSYPTANTEAFF.

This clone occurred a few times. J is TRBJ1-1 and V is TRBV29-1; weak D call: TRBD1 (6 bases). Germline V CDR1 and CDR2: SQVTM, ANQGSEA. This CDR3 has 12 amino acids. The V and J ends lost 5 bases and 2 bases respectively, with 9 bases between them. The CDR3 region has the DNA TGCAGCGTTCCACAGGGCAACACTGAAGCTTTCTTT. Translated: CSVPQGNTEAFF. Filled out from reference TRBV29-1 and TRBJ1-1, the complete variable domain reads SAVISQKPSRDICQRGTSLTIQCQVDSQVTMMFWYRQQPGQSLTLIATANQGSEATYESGFVIDKFPISRPNLTFSTLTVSNMSPEDSSIYLCSVPQGNTEAFFGQGTRLTVV.

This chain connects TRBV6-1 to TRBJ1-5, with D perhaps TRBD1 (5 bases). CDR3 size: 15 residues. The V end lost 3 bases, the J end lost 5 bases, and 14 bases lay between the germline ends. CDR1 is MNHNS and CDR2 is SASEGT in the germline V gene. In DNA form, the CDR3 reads TGTGCCAGCAGTGACCTGCAGGGTTGGGATCAGCCCCAGCATTTT. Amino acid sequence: CASSDLQGWDQPQHF.

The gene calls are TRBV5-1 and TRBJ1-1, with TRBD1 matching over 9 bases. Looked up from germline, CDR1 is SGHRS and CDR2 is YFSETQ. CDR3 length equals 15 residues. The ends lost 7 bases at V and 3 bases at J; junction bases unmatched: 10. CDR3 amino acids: CASAPGDRVHTEAFF. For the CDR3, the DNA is TGCGCCAGCGCTCCCGGGGACAGGGTCCACACTGAAGCTTTCTTT.

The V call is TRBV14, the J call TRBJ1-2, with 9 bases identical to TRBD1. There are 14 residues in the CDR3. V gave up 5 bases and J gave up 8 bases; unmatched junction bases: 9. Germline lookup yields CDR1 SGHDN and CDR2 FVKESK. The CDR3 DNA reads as TGTGCCAGCAGCTTCACAGGGGGCCTAGTGGGCTACACCTTC. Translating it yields CASSFTGGLVGYTF.

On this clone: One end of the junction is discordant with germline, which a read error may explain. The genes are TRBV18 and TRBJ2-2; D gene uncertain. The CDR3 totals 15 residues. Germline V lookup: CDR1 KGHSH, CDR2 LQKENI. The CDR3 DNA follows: TGTGCCAGCTCCCCACTCCCGGCGAACACCGGGGAGCTGTTTTTT. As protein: CASSPLPANTGELFF.

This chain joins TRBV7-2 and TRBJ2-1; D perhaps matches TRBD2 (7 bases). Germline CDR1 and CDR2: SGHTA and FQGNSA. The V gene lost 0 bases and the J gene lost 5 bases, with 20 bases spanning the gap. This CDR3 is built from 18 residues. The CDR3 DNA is TGTGCCAGCAGCTTAGCGCTGGGTTTAACAGGGAGGGACAATGAGCAGTTCTTC. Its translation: CASSLALGLTGRDNEQFF. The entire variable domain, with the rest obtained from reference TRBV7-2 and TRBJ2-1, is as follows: GAGVSQSPSNKVTEKGKDVELRCDPISGHTALYWYRQSLGQGLEFLIYFQGNSAPDKSGLPSDRFSAERTGGSVSTLTIQRTQQEDSAVYLCASSLALGLTGRDNEQFFGPGTRLTVL.

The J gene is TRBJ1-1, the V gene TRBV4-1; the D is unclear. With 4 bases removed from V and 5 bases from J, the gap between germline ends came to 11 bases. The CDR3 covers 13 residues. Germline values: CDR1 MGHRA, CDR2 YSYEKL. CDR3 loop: CASSPTPGTEAFF. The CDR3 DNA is TGCGCCAGCAGCCCGACGCCGGGGACTGAAGCTTTCTTT.

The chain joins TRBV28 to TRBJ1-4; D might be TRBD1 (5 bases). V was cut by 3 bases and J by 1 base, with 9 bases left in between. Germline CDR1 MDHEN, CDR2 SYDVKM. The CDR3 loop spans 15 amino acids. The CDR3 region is CASSLRQRTNEKLFF. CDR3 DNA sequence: TGTGCCAGCAGTTTGAGACAGAGAACTAATGAAAAACTGTTTTTT.

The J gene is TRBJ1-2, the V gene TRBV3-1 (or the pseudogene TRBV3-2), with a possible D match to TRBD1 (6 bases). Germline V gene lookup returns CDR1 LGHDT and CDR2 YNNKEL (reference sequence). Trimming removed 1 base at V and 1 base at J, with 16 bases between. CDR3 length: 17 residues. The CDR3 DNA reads TGTGCCAGCAGCCAAGGATTCCGGGACACTCTTAACTATGGCTACACCTTC. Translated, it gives CASSQGFRDTLNYGYTF.